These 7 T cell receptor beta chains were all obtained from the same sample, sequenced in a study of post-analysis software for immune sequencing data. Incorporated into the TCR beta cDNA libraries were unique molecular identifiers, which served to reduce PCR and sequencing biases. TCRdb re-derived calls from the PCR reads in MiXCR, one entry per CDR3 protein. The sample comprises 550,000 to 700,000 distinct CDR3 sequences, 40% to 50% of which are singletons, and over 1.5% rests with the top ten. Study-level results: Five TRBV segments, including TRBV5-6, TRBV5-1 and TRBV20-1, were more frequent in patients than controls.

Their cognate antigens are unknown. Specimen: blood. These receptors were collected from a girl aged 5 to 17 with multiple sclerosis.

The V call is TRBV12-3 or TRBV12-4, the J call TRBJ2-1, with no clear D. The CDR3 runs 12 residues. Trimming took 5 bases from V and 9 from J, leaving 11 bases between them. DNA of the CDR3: TGTGCCAGCAGTCCTGTCTCATTTGAGCAGTTCTTC. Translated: CASSPVSFEQFF.

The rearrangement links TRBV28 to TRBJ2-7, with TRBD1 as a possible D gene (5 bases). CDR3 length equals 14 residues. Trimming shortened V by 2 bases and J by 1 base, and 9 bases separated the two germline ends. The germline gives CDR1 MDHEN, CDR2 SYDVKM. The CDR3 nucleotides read TGTGCCAGCAGTTTAATGACAGTATCCTACGAGCAGTACTTC. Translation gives CASSLMTVSYEQYF.

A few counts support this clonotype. The CDR3 protein is CASSLGAGQTQYF. DNA for the CDR3: TGTGCCAGCAGTTTAGGCGCCGGGCAGACCCAGTACTTC. The genes are TRBV12-3 or TRBV12-4 and TRBJ2-5; no clear D. The germline V and J ends were trimmed by 1 base and 6 bases, with 9 bases remaining between them. This CDR3 has 13 amino acids.

The CDR3 spells CASGTSGTYNEQFF. The CDR3 DNA follows: TGTGCCAGCGGGACTAGCGGGACCTACAATGAGCAGTTCTTC. The chain couples TRBV7-9 to TRBJ2-1, with 13 nucleotides matching TRBD2. Germline CDR1 and CDR2: SEHNR and FQNEAQ (reference sequence). This CDR3 region has 14 residues. Germline trimming cut 8 bases from V and 2 bases from J; bases unmatched to any gene: 0.

The CDR3 nucleotides read TGTGCCAGCAGCTTGACCAGCTTCTATGGCTACACCTTC. This codes for CASSLTSFYGYTF. This chain links TRBV5-6 with TRBJ1-2; D gene uncertain. The CDR3 runs to 13 residues. Trimming removed 1 base at V and 4 bases at J, with 8 bases between. Germline V gene lookup returns CDR1 SGHDT and CDR2 YYEEEE.

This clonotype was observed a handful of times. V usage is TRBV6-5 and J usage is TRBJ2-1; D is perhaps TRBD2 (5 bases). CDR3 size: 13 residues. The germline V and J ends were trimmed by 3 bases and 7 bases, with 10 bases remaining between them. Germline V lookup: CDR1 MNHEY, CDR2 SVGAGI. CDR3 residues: CASSYLPGNEQFF. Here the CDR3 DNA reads TGTGCCAGCAGTTATCTGCCGGGGAATGAGCAGTTCTTC.

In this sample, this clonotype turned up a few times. The CDR3 nucleotides read TGTGCCAGCAGTTTTTCAGGGAAAAGAGACACTGAAGCTTTCTTT. Translating gives CASSFSGKRDTEAFF. The chain couples TRBV27 to TRBJ1-1; D might be TRBD1 (5 bases). Trimming took off 3 bases at V and 3 bases at J, with 14 bases between the two ends. The CDR3 is 15 amino acids. Germline V gene data show CDR1 as MNHEY and CDR2 as SMNVEV (reference sequence).